This T cell receptor (beta chain) originates from a study of molecular identifiers for immune sequencing clone quantification. This clonotype was seen many times. The CDR3 covers 16 residues. The V and J ends lost 4 bases and 8 bases respectively, with 18 bases between them. In germline, CDR1 is MNHEY, CDR2 SVGEGT. With listed TCR primers and previously described methods, bulk TCR libraries were prepared. TCRdb itself ran the PCR reads through MiXCR, one entry per CDR3 protein. The sample consists of over 600,000 distinct CDR3 sequences, less than 20% of them appearing once. This receptor was taken from a human donor in good health. Some libraries in this study had Jurkat cell RNA spiked in. The source material was naive CD8+ T cells from blood, with Jurkat cell RNA spiked in. Subset indicated: FACS-sorted CD8+CD4-CCR7+CD45RA+ naive T cells. The rearrangement links TRBV6-2 or TRBV6-3 to TRBJ1-6, with a weak D call TRBD1 (6 bases). This CDR3 reads CASSSIRTDLHSPLHF. CDR3 in DNA: TGTGCCAGCAGTTCCATTCGGACAGACTTACATTCACCCCTCCACTTT.